The 25 T cell receptor beta chains below all came from one sample that was sequenced in a study of OX40 agonist ivuxolimab in advanced cancers. Assay: immunoSEQ multiplex PCR; the TCRdb copy retains only in-frame clones and omits some. The sample contains 37,000 or so clones, roughly 90% of which appear only once. Source: CD4+ or CD8+ T cells sorted from blood, taken in a trial of the OX40 agonist ivuxolimab. Receptors originate from an adult with an advanced solid tumor such as melanoma, head and neck, liver or kidney cancer.

The chain has TRBV7-6 and TRBJ2-7; possibly TRBD2 for D (6 bases). V lost 5 bases and J lost 2, with 19 bases in between. The CDR3 totals 16 residues. Germline lookup yields CDR1 SGHVS and CDR2 FNYEAQ. CDR3 protein: CASSAFSGTAAYEQYF. CDR3 DNA: TGTGCCAGCAGCGCCTTTTCCGGGACTGCTGCCTACGAGCAGTACTTC. Based on the CDR3 plus reference TRBV7-6 and TRBJ2-7, the full variable domain is GAGVSQSPRYKVTKRGQDVALRCDPISGHVSLYWYRQALGQGPEFLTYFNYEAQQDKSGLPNDRFSAERPEGSISTLTIQRTEQRDSAMYRCASSAFSGTAAYEQYFGPGTRLTVT.

This sequence joins TRBV5-8 and TRBJ1-6; 7 bases are a match to TRBD1. In germline, CDR1 is SGHTS, CDR2 YDEGEE. J lost 7 bases, V lost 4 bases, and 5 bases had no gene match. The CDR3 totals 14 residues. The CDR3 protein is CASSLQGWNSPLHF. The CDR3 DNA is TGTGCCAGCAGCCTACAGGGGTGGAATTCACCCCTCCACTTT.

The genes are TRBV9 and TRBJ1-2; maybe TRBD1 (5 bases). V shed 2 bases and J shed 4 bases, with 15 bases lying between them. Germline V gene data show CDR1 as SGDLS and CDR2 as YYNGEE. This CDR3 spans 15 amino acids. The CDR3 protein is CASSVTSGWGYGYTF. CDR3 DNA: TGTGCCAGCAGCGTGACTTCAGGGTGGGGCTATGGCTACACCTTC.

The chain is built from TRBV5-6 and TRBJ1-2; the D is unclear. Germline CDR1 is SGHDT and CDR2 is YYEEEE. This CDR3 is 12 amino acids long. V lost 0 bases, J lost 4 bases, and 4 bases lay in between. The CDR3 sequence is CASSLEGYGYTF. DNA for the CDR3: TGTGCCAGCAGCTTGGAGGGCTATGGCTACACCTTC.

The V and J genes are TRBV19 and TRBJ1-1, with D uncertain. Trimming took 3 bases from V and 5 from J, leaving 10 bases between them. Per the germline V gene, CDR1 is LNHDA and CDR2 is SQIVND (reference sequence). The CDR3 has 13 residues. The CDR3: CASSMMDGTEAFF. In DNA form, the CDR3 reads TGTGCCAGTAGTATGATGGACGGGACTGAAGCTTTCTTT.

The rearrangement uses TRBV5-1 and TRBJ2-3, with TRBD2 identical over 13 bases. CDR3 length equals 15 residues. CDR1 and CDR2 (germline): SGHRS, YFSETQ. V dropped 2 bases and J dropped 6; count of bases not matched to a gene: 3. CDR3 protein: CASSFGTSGVDTQYF. CDR3 DNA: TGCGCCAGCAGCTTCGGGACTAGCGGGGTGGATACGCAGTATTTT. The entire variable domain, with the rest obtained from reference TRBV5-1 and TRBJ2-3, is as follows: KAGVTQTPRYLIKTRGQQVTLSCSPISGHRSVSWYQQTPGQGLQFLFEYFSETQRNKGNFPGRFSGRQFSNSRSEMNVSTLELGDSALYLCASSFGTSGVDTQYFGPGTRLTVL.

The gene calls are TRBV27 and TRBJ1-2; the D gene is possibly TRBD1 (5 bases). The CDR3 covers 14 residues. The V and J ends lost 3 bases and 3 bases respectively, with 11 bases between them. Per germline, CDR1 MNHEY and CDR2 SMNVEV (reference sequence). CDR3 loop: CASSFLGGDYGYTF. The CDR3 bases are TGTGCCAGCAGTTTCCTGGGGGGGGACTATGGCTACACCTTC.

The chain employs TRBV5-5 and TRBJ2-2, with D possibly being TRBD1 (6 bases). Germline V gene data show CDR1 as SGHKS and CDR2 as YYEKEE (reference sequence). CDR3 length: 15 amino acids. Trimming pared 4 bases from V and 4 bases from J, leaving 14 bases between. The CDR3 region has the DNA TGTGCCAGCAGCGTAGACAGGTTGGGCACCGGGGAGCTGTTTTTT. It yields the protein CASSVDRLGTGELFF.

This chain joins TRBV2 and TRBJ2-7; D possibly matches TRBD1 or TRBD2 (5 bases each). The CDR3 loop spans 18 amino acids. Germline V gene lookup returns CDR1 SNHLY and CDR2 FYNNEI. Trimming left V 2 bases short and J 3 bases short, with 23 bases between. The CDR3 DNA reads TGTGCCAGCAGTGAATTCCCCCCGGGACCGTTTTTAGGCTACGAGCAGTACTTC. Protein sequence: CASSEFPPGPFLGYEQYF.

The genes are TRBV4-3 and TRBJ1-6; D is uncertain. From germline, CDR1 is LGHNA and CDR2 YSLEER. Trimming pared 3 bases from V and 0 bases from J, leaving 9 bases between. There are 16 residues in the CDR3. CDR3: CASSHSRSSYNSPLHF. The CDR3 coding sequence is TGCGCCAGCAGCCATTCCAGGAGCTCCTATAATTCACCCCTCCACTTT.

J is TRBJ2-7 and V is TRBV27; D possibly corresponds to TRBD2 (6 bases). CDR1 is MNHEY, CDR2 SMNVEV, per germline (reference sequence). The ends were cut back, 2 bases at V and 5 bases at J, with 10 bases in the middle. The CDR3 is made up of 13 amino acids. The CDR3 coding sequence is TGTGCCAGCAGTTTAGGAGGGAGCGACGAGCAGTACTTC. Translation gives CASSLGGSDEQYF.

The chain joins TRBV7-9 to TRBJ1-2, with no clear D. This CDR3 is built from 12 residues. The V gene's germline CDR1 is SEHNR and CDR2 FQNEAQ (reference sequence). The ends were cut back, 6 bases at V and 7 bases at J, with 12 bases in the middle. The CDR3 DNA follows: TGTGCCAGCAGAATCGGAGGAAGTGGCTACACCTTC. Translating it yields CASRIGGSGYTF.

V is TRBV5-8 and J is TRBJ1-6; D gene ambiguous. Germline V gene lookup returns CDR1 SGHTS and CDR2 YDEGEE. Trimming shortened V by 4 bases and J by 7 bases, and 9 bases separated the two germline ends. This CDR3 region has 13 residues. CDR3 sequence (DNA): TGTGCCAGCAGCCCCACCGGGAATTCACCCCTCCACTTT. Its protein is CASSPTGNSPLHF.

With respect to this clone: This CDR3 is also generated by other DNA sequences in the sample. This chain links TRBV4-1 with TRBJ1-1; the D is unclear. The germline gives CDR1 MGHRA, CDR2 YSYEKL. The V and J ends lost 3 bases and 4 bases respectively, with 15 bases between them. The CDR3 is 15 residues long. CDR3 coding DNA: TGCGCCAGCAGCCAGGGGTCTCGGGGAAGCACTGAAGCTTTCTTT. Translating gives CASSQGSRGSTEAFF.

This chain uses TRBV7-6 with TRBJ2-3, with D possibly called TRBD1 or TRBD2 (7 bases each). The germline CDR1 and CDR2 sequences are SGHVS and FNYEAQ. This CDR3 has 15 residues. Between the trimmed V and J ends, which lost 4 bases and 1 base, there was a span of 12 bases. The CDR3 spells CASSSGGGGTDTQYF. Here the CDR3 DNA reads TGTGCCAGCAGCTCAGGGGGAGGGGGCACAGATACGCAGTATTTT. The full variable domain, with the rest looked up from reference TRBV7-6 and TRBJ2-3, is GAGVSQSPRYKVTKRGQDVALRCDPISGHVSLYWYRQALGQGPEFLTYFNYEAQQDKSGLPNDRFSAERPEGSISTLTIQRTEQRDSAMYRCASSSGGGGTDTQYFGPGTRLTVL.

For this clone: The sample contains more than one DNA sequence encoding this CDR3. The chain combines TRBV9 with TRBJ2-7; D may be TRBD2 (5 bases). Looked up from germline, CDR1 is SGDLS and CDR2 is YYNGEE. This CDR3 is 14 amino acids long. V dropped 0 bases and J dropped 2 bases, with 9 bases sitting between them. CDR3 region: CASSVEDSPYEQYF. The CDR3 DNA follows: TGTGCCAGCAGCGTAGAGGACTCCCCCTACGAGCAGTACTTC. The full variable domain, in which reference TRBV9 and TRBJ2-7 provide the parts outside the CDR3, is DSGVTQTPKHLITATGQRVTLRCSPRSGDLSVYWYQQSLDQGLQFLIQYYNGEERAKGNILERFSAQQFPDLHSELNLSSLELGDSALYFCASSVEDSPYEQYFGPGTRLTVT.

On this clone: The sample contains more than one DNA sequence encoding this CDR3. The chain couples TRBV11-2 to TRBJ1-3; D gene ambiguous. The CDR3 extends over 11 amino acids. Deletions cut 3 bases from V and 7 bases from J, with 4 bases between. Germline V lookup: CDR1 SGHAT, CDR2 FQNNGV. The CDR3 coding sequence is TGTGCCAGCAGCTTGGGGAACACCATATATTTT. The encoded protein is CASSLGNTIYF.

The chain is built from TRBV25-1 and TRBJ2-3; 10 positions agree with TRBD2. This CDR3 has 16 amino acids. CDR1 is MGHDK and CDR2 is SYGVNS in the germline V gene. V lost 3 bases, J lost 1 base, and 4 bases stayed unmatched. This CDR3 reads CASSDRTSGGTDTQYF. As DNA, the CDR3 is TGTGCCAGCAGTGATAGGACTAGCGGCGGCACAGATACGCAGTATTTT.

J is TRBJ2-5 and V is TRBV12-5; a weak D match, TRBD2 (8 bases). From germline, CDR1 is LGHNT and CDR2 FRNRAP. This CDR3 comprises 18 residues. V was shortened by 3 bases and J by 2 bases, with 22 bases between the two germline ends. CDR3 sequence reads: CASGFLTPSGGQQETQYF. The CDR3 region has the DNA TGTGCTAGTGGTTTCCTGACTCCCAGCGGGGGACAGCAAGAGACCCAGTACTTC.

The chain joins TRBV27 to TRBJ1-1, with D possibly being TRBD1 (5 bases). The V end lost 2 bases, the J end lost 5 bases, and 9 bases lay between the germline ends. In germline, CDR1 is MNHEY, CDR2 SMNVEV (reference sequence). The CDR3 runs 13 residues. CDR3 DNA sequence: TGTGCCAGCAGTTTAGGCGGGACGACTGAAGCTTTCTTT. Protein: CASSLGGTTEAFF.

The chain is built from TRBV4-3 and TRBJ2-7, with D possibly being TRBD1 or TRBD2 (5 bases each). Trimming stripped 5 bases from V and 2 bases from J, with 16 bases between. CDR3 length: 15 residues. Looked up from germline, CDR1 is LGHNA and CDR2 is YSLEER. CDR3 protein: CASSSFWQGPYEQYF. CDR3 sequence (DNA): TGCGCCAGCAGCTCCTTCTGGCAGGGACCCTACGAGCAGTACTTC.

This clone was found once. CDR3 loop: CASSQSYGSYGYTF. In DNA form, the CDR3 reads TGTGCCAGCAGCCAATCCTACGGAAGCTATGGCTACACCTTC. The chain is built from TRBV16 and TRBJ1-2; no definite D call. Germline loops: CDR1 KGHSY, CDR2 FQNENV. The CDR3 is 14 amino acids. The V and J ends lost 0 bases and 4 bases respectively, with 9 bases between them.

This chain uses TRBV6-5 with TRBJ1-2; no definite D call. The CDR3 has 13 amino acids. V was clipped by 6 bases and J by 4 bases, with 12 bases between them. Per germline, CDR1 MNHEY and CDR2 SVGAGI. CDR3 nucleotides: TGTGCCAGCAGCTTGGGCAGTTCCTATGGCTACACCTTC. Its protein product is CASSLGSSYGYTF.

The chain recombines TRBV30 with TRBJ1-2; no firm D call. Germline V lookup: CDR1 GTSNPN, CDR2 SVGIG (reference sequence). The V gene lost 0 bases and the J gene lost 8 bases, with 13 bases spanning the gap. The CDR3 sequence is 13 residues long. In nucleotides, the CDR3 is TGTGCCTGGAGTGTCGTGGGGAGTGGAGGCTACACCTTC. Translation gives CAWSVVGSGGYTF.

This rearrangement joins TRBV4-3 to TRBJ2-1; no definite D call. The V end lost 3 bases, the J end lost 0 bases, and 6 bases lay between the germline ends. The CDR3 consists of 14 residues. Germline V gene lookup returns CDR1 LGHNA and CDR2 YSLEER. CDR3 nucleotide sequence: TGCGCCAGCAGCCAGGGTAGCTCCTACAATGAGCAGTTCTTC. Translation: CASSQGSSYNEQFF.